Listed below are T cell receptor beta chains from one sample, sequenced in a study of T-cell memory formation after mild COVID-19. TCRdb reprocessed the 5' RACE reads via MiXCR and lists one record per CDR3 protein. The sample carries over 250,000 distinct CDR3 sequences, about a sixth recorded once. The sample taken for sequencing was PBMCs or a T cell subset sorted from them (not recorded which). These receptors were obtained from a man aged 18 to 29 who had mild COVID-19 (a few samples of this study predate the infection). Cell type and time point are not known. Both conserved end residues are part of each CDR3. The order of the fields is clone size, J gene, V gene, D gene, CDR3 protein, CDR3 DNA. The D gene is left open where the match is weak. The listing skips clone size in some rows; elsewhere it reads once, few, many or a size class.

size: many; J: TRBJ2-4; V: TRBV7-9; D: NA; CDR3: CASSSLKNIQYF; DNA: TGTGCCAGCAGCTCCTTAAAAAACATTCAGTACTTC
size: NA; J: TRBJ1-2; V: TRBV2; D: NA; CDR3: CASHRAPLYGYTF; DNA: TGTGCCAGCCACAGGGCTCCTCTCTATGGCTACACCTTC
size: many; J: TRBJ2-7; V: TRBV10-2; D: TRBD2; CDR3: CASSDPVAGAPYEQYF; DNA: TGCGCCAGCAGTGACCCAGTAGCGGGGGCCCCCTACGAGCAGTACTTC
size: few; J: TRBJ1-4; V: TRBV12-3/TRBV12-4; D: NA; CDR3: CASSFRTTNEKLFF; DNA: TGTGCCAGCAGTTTCAGAACAACTAATGAAAAACTGTTTTTT
size: NA; J: TRBJ1-2; V: TRBV5-1; D: TRBD1; CDR3: CASSSPGQSESYTF; DNA: TGCGCCAGCAGCTCCCCGGGACAGTCCGAGAGCTACACCTTC
size: few; J: TRBJ1-5; V: TRBV7-2; D: TRBD1; CDR3: CASSGDRAYQPQHF; DNA: TGTGCCAGCAGCGGGGACAGGGCCTATCAGCCCCAGCATTTT
size: few; J: TRBJ1-4; V: TRBV4-1; D: TRBD1; CDR3: CASSSEQGPTNEKLFF; DNA: TGCGCCAGCAGCTCAGAACAGGGGCCAACTAATGAAAAACTGTTTTTT
size: NA; J: TRBJ2-2; V: TRBV10-3; D: TRBD1; CDR3: CAISRQGAAAGELFF; DNA: TGTGCCATCAGCAGACAGGGGGCGGCCGCCGGGGAGCTGTTTTTT
size: few; J: TRBJ1-2; V: TRBV7-2; D: NA; CDR3: CASSLVYYGYTF; DNA: TGTGCCAGCAGCTTAGTCTACTATGGCTACACCTTC
size: NA; J: TRBJ1-4; V: TRBV28; D: TRBD1; CDR3: CASSLWQGANEKLFF; DNA: TGTGCCAGCAGTTTATGGCAGGGGGCGAATGAAAAACTGTTTTTT
size: once; J: TRBJ1-5; V: TRBV19; D: NA; CDR3: CASSLTAQPQHF; DNA: TGTGCCAGTAGTTTGACAGCTCAGCCCCAGCATTTT
size: few; J: TRBJ2-7; V: TRBV2; D: NA; CDR3: CASTGTRITYEQYF; DNA: TGTGCCAGCACCGGGACTCGGATTACCTACGAGCAGTACTTC
size: NA; J: TRBJ1-1; V: TRBV27; D: NA; CDR3: CASSSHRVDHTEAFF; DNA: TGTGCCAGCAGTTCGCACAGGGTAGATCACACTGAAGCTTTCTTT